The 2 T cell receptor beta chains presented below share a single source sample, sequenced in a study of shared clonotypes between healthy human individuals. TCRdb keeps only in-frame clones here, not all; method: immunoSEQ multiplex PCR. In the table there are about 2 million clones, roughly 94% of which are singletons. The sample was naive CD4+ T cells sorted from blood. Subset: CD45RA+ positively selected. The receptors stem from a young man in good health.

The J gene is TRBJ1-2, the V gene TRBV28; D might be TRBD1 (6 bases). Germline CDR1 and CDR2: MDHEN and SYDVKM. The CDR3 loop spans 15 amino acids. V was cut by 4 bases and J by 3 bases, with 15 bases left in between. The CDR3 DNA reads TGTGCCAGCAGTTCTCTCGACAGGCTGGACTATGGCTACACCTTC. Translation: CASSSLDRLDYGYTF.

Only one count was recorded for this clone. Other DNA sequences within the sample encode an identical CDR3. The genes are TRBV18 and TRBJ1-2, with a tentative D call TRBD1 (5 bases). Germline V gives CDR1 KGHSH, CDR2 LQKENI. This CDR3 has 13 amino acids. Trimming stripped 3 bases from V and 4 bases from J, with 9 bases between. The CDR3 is CASSPTDRYGYTF. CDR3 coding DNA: TGTGCCAGCTCACCGACAGACCGCTATGGCTACACCTTC.